This TCR beta chain came from a study of vaccination and CD4 T cells after COVID-19. The Oncomine TCR Beta short-read assay was what sequenced the DNA obtained from cultured CD4+ T cells. A single record per CDR3 protein comes from TCRdb applying MiXCR to the PCR reads. The sample consists of roughly 16,000 distinct CDR3 sequences, 60% to 70% of them appearing once. This clonotype was counted a few times. As yet, its antigen is unknown. The sample's treatment: roughly 11-day PBMC culture with coronavirus spike peptide pools or control peptides (ViraFEST assay). The V segment lost 6 bases and the J segment 5 bases; nucleotides outside the gene matches: 2. CDR1 is LNHNV and CDR2 is YYDKDF in the germline V gene (reference sequence). CDR3 length: 14 amino acids. Regarding the study as a whole: In convalescent patients, 304 of 307 vaccine-specific clones were spike mono-reactive.

The sample consisted of CD4+ T cells from blood, cultured in vitro. This sequence joins TRBV15 and TRBJ2-3; the match to TRBD2 covers 13 bases. This clonotype originated in a human donor who had recovered from COVID-19. DNA of the CDR3: TGTGCCACCAGACTAGCGGGGGGGCAAGATACGCAGTATTTT. Its translation is CATRLAGGQDTQYF. The full variable domain, its missing parts supplied by reference TRBV15 and TRBJ2-3, is DAMVIQNPRYQVTQFGKPVTLSCSQTLNHNVMYWYQQKSSQAPKLLFHYYDKDFNNEADTPDNFQSRRPNTSFCFLDIRSPGLGDTAMYLCATRLAGGQDTQYFGPGTRLTVL.